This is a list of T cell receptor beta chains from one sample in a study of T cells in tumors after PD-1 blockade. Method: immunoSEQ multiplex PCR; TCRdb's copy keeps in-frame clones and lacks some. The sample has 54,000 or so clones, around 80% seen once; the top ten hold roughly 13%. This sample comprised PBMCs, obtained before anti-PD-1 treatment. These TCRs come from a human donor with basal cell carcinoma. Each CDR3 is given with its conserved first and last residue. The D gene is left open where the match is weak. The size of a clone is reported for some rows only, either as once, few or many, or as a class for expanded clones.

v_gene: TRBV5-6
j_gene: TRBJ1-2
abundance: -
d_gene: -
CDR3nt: TGTGCCAGCAGCTTGAACGGATTATATGGCTACACCTTC
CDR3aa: CASSLNGLYGYTF

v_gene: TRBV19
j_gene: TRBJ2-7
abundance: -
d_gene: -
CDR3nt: TGTGCCAGTAGGCAGCTCCCCAGGGGCGAGCAGTACTTC
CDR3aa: CASRQLPRGEQYF

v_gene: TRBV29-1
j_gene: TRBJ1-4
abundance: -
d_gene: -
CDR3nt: TGCAGCGTTGAAGGGGGGGCTAATGAAAAACTGTTTTTT
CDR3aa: CSVEGGANEKLFF

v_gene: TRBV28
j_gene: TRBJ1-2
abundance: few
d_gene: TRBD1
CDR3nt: TGTGCCAGCAGGAAACAGGGGGCTAACGGCTACACCTTC
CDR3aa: CASRKQGANGYTF

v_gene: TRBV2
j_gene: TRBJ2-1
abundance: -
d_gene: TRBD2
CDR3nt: TGTGCCAGCCTCAAAAGACTAGCGGGGGGGCGTGGTGAGCAGTTCTTC
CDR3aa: CASLKRLAGGRGEQFF

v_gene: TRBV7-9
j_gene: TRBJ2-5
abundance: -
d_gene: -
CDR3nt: TGTGCCAGCAGCCATGGAGAGACCCAGTACTTC
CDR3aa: CASSHGETQYF

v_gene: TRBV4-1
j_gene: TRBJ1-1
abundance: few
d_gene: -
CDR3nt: TGCGCCAGCAGCCACCCGGTGGGTAACACTGAAGCTTTCTTT
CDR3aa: CASSHPVGNTEAFF

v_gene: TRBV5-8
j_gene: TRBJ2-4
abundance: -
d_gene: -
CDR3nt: TGTGCCAGCAGCTTCAGTTCTCGGGGAAACATTCAGTACTTC
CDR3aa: CASSFSSRGNIQYF

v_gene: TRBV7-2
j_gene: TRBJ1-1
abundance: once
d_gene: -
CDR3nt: TGTGCCAGCAGCTTGGGCGGTTCGGGAATCACTGAAGCTTTCTTT
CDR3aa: CASSLGGSGITEAFF

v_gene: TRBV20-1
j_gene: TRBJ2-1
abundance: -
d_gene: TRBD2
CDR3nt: TGCAGTGCTAGTAAAAATACCGGGACTAGCGGGGGAAATGAGCAGTTCTTC
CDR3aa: CSASKNTGTSGGNEQFF

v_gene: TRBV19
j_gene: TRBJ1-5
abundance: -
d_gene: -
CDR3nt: TGTGCCAGTAGTATAGAACACCCTAGAAATCAGCCCCAGCATTTT
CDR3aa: CASSIEHPRNQPQHF

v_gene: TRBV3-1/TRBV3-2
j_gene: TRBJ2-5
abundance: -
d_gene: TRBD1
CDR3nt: TGTGCCAGCAGCCATAGGGGACAGATCCAAGAGACCCAGTACTTC
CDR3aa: CASSHRGQIQETQYF

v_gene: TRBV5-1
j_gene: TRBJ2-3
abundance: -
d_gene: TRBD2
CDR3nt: TGCGCCAGCAGCTTTAGCGGGGGGGCCGTTAGCACAGATACGCAGTATTTT
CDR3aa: CASSFSGGAVSTDTQYF

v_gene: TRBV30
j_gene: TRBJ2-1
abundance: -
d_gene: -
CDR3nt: TGTGCCTGCATACTAGCAGAGTTCTACAATGAGCAGTTCTTC
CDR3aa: CACILAEFYNEQFF

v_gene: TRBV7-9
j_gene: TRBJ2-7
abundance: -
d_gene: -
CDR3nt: TGTGCCAGCAGTCTCCTCTACGAGCAGTACTTC
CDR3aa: CASSLLYEQYF

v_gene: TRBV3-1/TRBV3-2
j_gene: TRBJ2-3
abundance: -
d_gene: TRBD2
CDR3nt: TGTGCCAGCAGCCATTGGACTAGCGGGGGCCCAGCTAGCACAGATACGCAGTATTTT
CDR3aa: CASSHWTSGGPASTDTQYF

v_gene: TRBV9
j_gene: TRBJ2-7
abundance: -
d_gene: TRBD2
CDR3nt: TGCGCCAGCAGTGGGGGGGGATACGAGCAGTACTTC
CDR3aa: CASSGGGYEQYF

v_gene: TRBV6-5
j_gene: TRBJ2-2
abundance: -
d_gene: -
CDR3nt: TGTGCCAGCAGTTACCGACAGTTTTCAAACACCGGGGAGCTGTTTTTT
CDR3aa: CASSYRQFSNTGELFF

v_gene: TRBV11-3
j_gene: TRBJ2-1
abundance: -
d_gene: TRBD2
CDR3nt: TGTGCCAGCAGCTTAGATGGGCGGGGGGGCTCGAATGAGCAGTTCTTC
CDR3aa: CASSLDGRGGSNEQFF

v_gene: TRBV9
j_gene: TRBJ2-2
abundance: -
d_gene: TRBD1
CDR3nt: TGTGCCAGCAGCGCGACAGGGCGCACCGGGGAGCTGTTTTTT
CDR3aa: CASSATGRTGELFF

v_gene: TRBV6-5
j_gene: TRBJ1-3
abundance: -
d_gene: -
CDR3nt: TGTGCCAGCAGCCTCCGACAGGTCTCTGGAAACACCATATATTTT
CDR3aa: CASSLRQVSGNTIYF

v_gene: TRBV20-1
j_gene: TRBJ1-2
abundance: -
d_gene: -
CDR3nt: TGCAGTGCTAGTAACGGAGTATCTTATGGCTACACCTTC
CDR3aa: CSASNGVSYGYTF

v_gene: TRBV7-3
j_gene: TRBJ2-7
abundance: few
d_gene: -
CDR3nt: TGTGCCAGCAGCTTAAATTGGATCCTGGAGAGCTCCTACGAGCAGTACTTC
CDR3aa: CASSLNWILESSYEQYF

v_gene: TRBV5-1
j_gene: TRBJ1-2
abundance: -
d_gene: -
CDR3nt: TGCGCCAGCAGCTTGACAGGGAAAGAAGGCTACACCTTC
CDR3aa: CASSLTGKEGYTF